This T cell receptor (beta chain) came from a study of graft-versus-host responses after intestinal transplantation. Study summary: Among the recipients, transplants were multivisceral, liver-intestinal, or isolated intestinal. The recipients all started with anti-thymocyte globulin induction and then took tacrolimus and steroids for roughly three years. Study findings and constraints: Patients who carried graft-donor T cell macrochimerism also had high graft-versus-host to host-versus-graft clonal ratios in their allografts.

V gave up 4 bases and J gave up 3 bases, with 13 bases separating them. The CDR3 sequence is 14 residues long. Looked up from germline, CDR1 is SGHAT and CDR2 is FQNNGV. Clones were read by immunoSEQ multiplex PCR, and TCRdb kept only the in-frame ones, dropping some. The table includes 13,000 to 15,000 clones, 30% to 40% detected once. Responders (about 200,000, CFSE-labeled) were co-plated with about 200,000 irradiated, violet-dye-labeled stimulators. After the reaction, proliferating CFSE-low CD3+CD4+ and CD3+CD8+ responders were sorted. Here the sequenced sample was alloreactive CD8+ T cells from a mixed lymphocyte reaction culture, taken before intestinal transplant. As to subset: CFSE-low proliferating T cells sorted from approximately six-day pre-transplant mixed lymphocyte reaction (GvH or HvG direction). The chain employs TRBV11-2 and TRBJ2-7; perhaps TRBD1 as D (6 bases). This sequence originates from a human patient who received an intestinal transplant. The CDR3 is CASSSSGTLYEQYF. The CDR3 nucleotides read TGTGCCAGCAGCTCGTCCGGGACACTCTACGAGCAGTACTTC.